A selection of T cell receptor beta chains follows, all from one sample in a study of human T cells and chemical hapten exposure. In TCRdb, the 5' RACE reads were re-called with MiXCR into one record per CDR3 protein. The repertoire holds 150,000 or so distinct CDR3 sequences, with 3.5% to 5% as singletons. These receptors all stem from a female donor in good health. CDR3s include the opening cysteine and the closing phenylalanine or tryptophan. A D gene is named only where the DNA matches it firmly. Expanded clones get a size class; other rows say once, few or many, or leave the size out.

j_gene | v_gene | d_gene | abundance | CDR3aa | CDR3nt
TRBJ1-1 | TRBV7-3 | NA | many | CASSARPGTEAFF | TGTGCCAGCAGCGCCCGTCCTGGGACTGAAGCTTTCTTT
TRBJ2-3 | TRBV3-2 | NA | few | CASSQDQGIDTQYF | TGTGCCAGCAGCCAAGATCAGGGTATAGATACGCAGTATTTT
TRBJ2-7 | TRBV12-3/TRBV12-4 | TRBD1 | many | CASSRTGGAYEQYF | TGTGCCAGCAGCCGGACAGGGGGCGCGTACGAGCAGTACTTC
TRBJ1-5 | TRBV19 | NA | many | CASNRQLDQPQHF | TGTGCCAGTAATCGACAGCTAGATCAGCCCCAGCATTTT
TRBJ1-5 | TRBV28 | NA | many | CASRIGPHGGGGNQPQHF | TGTGCCAGCAGAATAGGCCCGCACGGGGGCGGCGGCAATCAGCCCCAGCATTTT
TRBJ1-2 | TRBV12-3/TRBV12-4 | TRBD1 | many | CASSPGEGARGYTF | TGTGCCAGCAGTCCGGGGGAGGGGGCTCGGGGCTACACCTTC
TRBJ2-5 | TRBV12-3/TRBV12-4 | NA | NA | CASSRNWGAETQYF | TGTGCCAGCAGCCGCAATTGGGGGGCTGAGACCCAGTACTTC
TRBJ1-5 | TRBV7-9 | TRBD1 | many | CASSPASVGQGAGQPQHF | TGTGCCAGCAGCCCCGCGTCTGTGGGTCAGGGGGCAGGTCAGCCCCAGCATTTT
TRBJ2-3 | TRBV7-9 | NA | many | CASSRVLGQVFRARDTQYF | TGTGCCAGCAGCAGAGTCCTCGGACAAGTCTTCAGGGCCAGAGATACGCAGTATTTT
TRBJ2-7 | TRBV7-2 | NA | many | CASSLDQGASEQYF | TGTGCCAGCAGCTTAGATCAAGGGGCAAGTGAGCAGTACTTC
TRBJ1-4 | TRBV11-2 | NA | many | CASSLVLATNEKLFF | TGTGCCAGCAGCTTGGTTCTTGCAACTAATGAAAAACTGTTTTTT
TRBJ2-5 | TRBV4-1 | TRBD2 | few | CASSLRGSSGPNNQETQYF | TGCGCCAGCAGCCTTCGAGGGTCTAGCGGACCGAACAATCAAGAGACCCAGTACTTC
TRBJ1-6 | TRBV9 | TRBD1 | many | CASSVEGAASPLHF | TGTGCCAGCAGCGTAGAGGGGGCAGCATCACCCCTCCACTTT
TRBJ2-3 | TRBV30 | TRBD1 | many | CAWSVGQGRLDTQYF | TGTGCCTGGAGTGTCGGACAGGGGAGGTTAGATACGCAGTATTTT